This T cell receptor (beta chain) originates from a study of PD-L1 blockade in urothelial cancer. Overall study results and limits: Larger 3-week expansion of tumor-associated blood clones was seen in durable-benefit patients.

The germline CDR1 and CDR2 sequences are SGHNT and YENEEA. J gave up 4 bases and V 3 bases, and 4 bases lay outside the gene matches. The CDR3 sequence is 15 residues long. Sequencing was performed with immunoSEQ multiplex PCR; in TCRdb, only in-frame clones are kept and a portion is missing. The sample lists fewer than 45,000 clones, just over 35% occurring once. Comments on this clone: The antigen remains unidentified.

The source is a man aged 60 to 69 with urothelial cancer. Sequences were derived from tumor tissue, sampled before atezolizumab (anti-PD-L1) treatment. This chain links TRBV11-3 with TRBJ2-2; 8 nucleotides align to TRBD2. Written as DNA, the CDR3 is TGTGCCAGCAGCTTCGGACTAGCAGGCACCGGGGAGCTGTTTTTT. Its protein product is CASSFGLAGTGELFF.